This TCR beta chain derives from a study of T cells in localized non-small cell lung cancer. This clone was counted a single time. Antigen: not known. Trimming removed 0 bases at V and 6 bases at J, with 21 bases between. This CDR3 has 17 amino acids. The germline V gene has CDR1 GTSNPN and CDR2 SVGIG (reference sequence). Assay used: immunoSEQ multiplex PCR; TCRdb lists only in-frame clones, some missing. The sample consists of around 67,000 clones, under 90% of them appearing once. Points from the study as a whole: A median approximately 53 of the top 100 tumor clones appeared in adjacent lung. Tumor showed lower T cell clonality than uninvolved adjacent lung, where it was highest.

Sequences were derived from peripheral blood, sampled before any cancer treatment. The clonotype originates from a woman between 35 and 75 years old with stage I lung adenocarcinoma. The chain uses TRBV30 and TRBJ1-5; perhaps TRBD1 as D (6 bases). The CDR3 is CAWSVPGGGRDGQPQHF. The CDR3 DNA reads as TGTGCCTGGAGTGTACCCGGCGGGGGCAGGGATGGTCAGCCCCAGCATTTT.